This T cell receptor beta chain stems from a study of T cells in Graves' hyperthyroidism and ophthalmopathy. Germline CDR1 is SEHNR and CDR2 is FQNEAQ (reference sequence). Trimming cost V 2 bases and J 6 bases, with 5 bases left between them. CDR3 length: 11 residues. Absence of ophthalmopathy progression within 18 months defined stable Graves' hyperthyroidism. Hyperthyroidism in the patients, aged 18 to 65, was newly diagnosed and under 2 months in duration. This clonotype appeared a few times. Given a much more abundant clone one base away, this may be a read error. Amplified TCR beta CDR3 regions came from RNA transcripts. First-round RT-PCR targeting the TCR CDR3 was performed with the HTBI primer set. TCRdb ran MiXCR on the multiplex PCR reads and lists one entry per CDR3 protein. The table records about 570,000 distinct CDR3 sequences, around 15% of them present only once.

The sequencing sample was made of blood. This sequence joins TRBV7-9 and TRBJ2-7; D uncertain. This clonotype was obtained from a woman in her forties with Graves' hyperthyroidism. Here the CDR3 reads CASSLKAEQYF. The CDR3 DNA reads TGTGCCAGCAGCTTAAAGGCCGAGCAGTACTTC.